The source of this TCR beta chain is a study of regulatory T cells in long-lasting Graves disease. Study in general: Treatment with antithyroid drugs for over 5 years, together with positive TSH receptor antibodies, meant persistent Graves' disease. Regarding the study as a whole: Thyroid tissue went unstudied; only peripheral blood was examined. Persistent disease was associated with favored TRBV28 usage and with favored use of TRBJ1-2 and TRBJ2-5.

This clonotype was counted ten times or more. Antigen: not known. Relying on iRepertoire HTBI primers and Arm-PCR of CDR3 regions, the team built TCR beta libraries. A single record per CDR3 protein comes from TCRdb applying MiXCR to the multiplex PCR reads. The table has approximately 360,000 distinct CDR3 sequences, roughly 24% seen once. With 6 bases clipped from V and 1 base from J, the junction kept 11 bases outside the gene matches. The CDR3 consists of 19 residues. Germline loops: CDR1 MDHEN, CDR2 SYDVKM. Time point noted: persistent/refractory GD, antithyroid drugs over 5 years with positive TRAb. Generation of the TCR library employed RNA extracted from PBMCs.

The sample consisted of peripheral blood mononuclear cells (PBMCs), taken when the disease was refractory, from a patient treated with antithyroid drugs. V usage is TRBV28 and J usage is TRBJ2-2; 13 nucleotides line up with TRBD2. This receptor was identified in a woman between 40 and 55 years old with Graves disease. CDR3 sequence (DNA): TGTGCCAGCAGATACGGACTAGCGGGAGACATCGGGAACACCGGGGAGCTGTTTTTT. Translation: CASRYGLAGDIGNTGELFF. The full variable domain, its missing parts supplied by reference TRBV28 and TRBJ2-2, is DVKVTQSSRYLVKRTGEKVFLECVQDMDHENMFWYRQDPGLGLRLIYFSYDVKMKEKGDIPEGYSVSREKKERFSLILESASTNQTSMYLCASRYGLAGDIGNTGELFFGEGSRLTVL.